This entry concerns a single TCR beta chain. Its antigen is not known. This sample also contains other DNA sequences that code for the same CDR3. Measured with immunoSEQ multiplex PCR; TCRdb has only the in-frame clones, and not every one. The sample has around 190,000 clones, 85% seen once. The sample comes from a study of cytomegalovirus exposure and HLA in healthy donors. Points from the study as a whole: Researchers reported that a few CMV-associated chains were confirmed in vitro as CMV antigen-specific.

Germline CDR1 is SQVTM and CDR2 is ANQGSEA. Trimming shortened V by 5 bases and J by 1 base, and 5 bases separated the two germline ends. The CDR3 runs to 12 residues. Sample: PBMCs. The gene calls are TRBV29-1 and TRBJ2-2; D perhaps matches TRBD1 (5 bases). The receptor's source is a man aged 18 to 30 in good health and CMV-seropositive. The CDR3 nucleotides read TGCAGCGTTACAGGGAACACCGGGGAGCTGTTTTTT. Translating it yields CSVTGNTGELFF.